These 2 T cell receptor beta chains were all obtained from the same sample, sequenced in a study of human T cells and chemical hapten exposure. The sample's time point: pre-sensitization, week 0. The treatment is: therapeutic diphenylcyclopropenone sensitization with weekly scalp DPC. TCRdb reprocessed the RACE reads with MiXCR, giving one entry per CDR3 protein. The sample has 350,000 to 450,000 distinct CDR3 sequences; around 5.5% are singletons. Here the sequenced sample was whole blood, taken in connection with sensitization to the hapten diphenylcyclopropenone (DPC). The source is a woman aged 50 to 60 with alopecia areata. Some clones in this sample may be carry-over from other donors' samples.

This clonotype was seen many times. The CDR3 reads CSASGPGRRDTQYF. CDR3 coding DNA: TGCAGTGCTAGTGGGCCCGGGCGGAGAGATACGCAGTATTTT. The rearrangement links TRBV20-1 to TRBJ2-3, with D unresolved. Trimming removed 3 bases at V and 5 bases at J, with 15 bases between. CDR1 is DFQATT and CDR2 is SNEGSKA in the germline V gene (reference sequence). This CDR3 contains 14 residues.

The J gene is TRBJ2-7, the V gene TRBV20-1; possible D gene TRBD1, 5 bases. V shed 0 bases and J shed 3 bases, with 12 bases lying between them. This CDR3 region has 14 residues. Looked up from germline, CDR1 is DFQATT and CDR2 is SNEGSKA (reference sequence). The CDR3 loop reads CSARDLDSLYEQYF. The CDR3 DNA reads TGCAGTGCTAGAGATCTCGACAGTCTCTACGAGCAGTACTTC.